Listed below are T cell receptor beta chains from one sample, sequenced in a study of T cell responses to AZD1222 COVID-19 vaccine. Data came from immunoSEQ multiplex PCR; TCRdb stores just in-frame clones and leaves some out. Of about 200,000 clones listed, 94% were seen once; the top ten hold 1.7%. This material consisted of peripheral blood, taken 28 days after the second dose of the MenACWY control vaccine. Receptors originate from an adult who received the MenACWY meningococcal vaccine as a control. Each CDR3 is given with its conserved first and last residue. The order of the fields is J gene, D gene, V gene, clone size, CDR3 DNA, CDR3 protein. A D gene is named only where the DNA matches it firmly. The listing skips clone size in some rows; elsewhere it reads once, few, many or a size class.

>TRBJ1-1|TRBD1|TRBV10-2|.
TGCGCCAGCAGACCCGGACAGGGGGCCGCTGAAGCTTTCTTT
CASRPGQGAAEAFF
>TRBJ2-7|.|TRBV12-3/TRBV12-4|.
TGTGCCAGCAGTTTAAGAGGGCTCCACGAGCAGTACTTC
CASSLRGLHEQYF
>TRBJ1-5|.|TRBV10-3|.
TGTGCCATCAGTGAGTCCGACGGGGATCAGCCCCAGCATTTT
CAISESDGDQPQHF
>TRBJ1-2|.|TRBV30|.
TGTGCCTGGACCACTTGGGGCAGCGGTGGCTACACCTTC
CAWTTWGSGGYTF
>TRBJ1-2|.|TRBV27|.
TGTGCCAGCAGTTTAGTCCAGAGGAATGGCTACACCTTC
CASSLVQRNGYTF
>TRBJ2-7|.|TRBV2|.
TGTGCCAGCCGGGGAATGGCGTCAGCCTACGAGCAGTACTTC
CASRGMASAYEQYF
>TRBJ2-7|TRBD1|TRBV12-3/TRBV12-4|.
TGTGCCAGCAAGGACAGGGGGTCCTACGAGCAGTACTTC
CASKDRGSYEQYF
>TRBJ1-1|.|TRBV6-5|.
TGTGCCAGCATAAGGAGTTTTCAAATGAACACTGAAGCTTTCTTT
CASIRSFQMNTEAFF
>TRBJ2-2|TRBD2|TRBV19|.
TGTGCCAGTAGTCTTAGCGGGAGAAACACCGGGGAGCTGTTTTTT
CASSLSGRNTGELFF
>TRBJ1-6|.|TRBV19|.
TGTGCCAGTAGTACAGACAGCTATAATTCACCCCTCCACTTT
CASSTDSYNSPLHF
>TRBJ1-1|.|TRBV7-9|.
TGTGCCAGCAGCTCAGGTTCGAACACTGAAGCTTTCTTT
CASSSGSNTEAFF
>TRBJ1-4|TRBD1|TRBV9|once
TGTGCCAGCGGCGAGGGACAGGGGGCGGGCGAAAAACTGTTTTTT
CASGEGQGAGEKLFF
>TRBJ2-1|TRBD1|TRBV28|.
TGTGCCAGCAGTCCCCCCATTTTGGGGACAGGGTTTTCCGGCTCCTACAATGAGCAGTTCTTC
CASSPPILGTGFSGSYNEQFF
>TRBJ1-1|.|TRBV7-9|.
TGTGCCTCAGGGGAAGGCACTGAAGCTTTCTTT
CASGEGTEAFF
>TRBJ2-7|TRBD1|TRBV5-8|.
TGTGCCAGCAGCTCCTCCGGGGGACAGGGGTACCACGAGCAGTACTTC
CASSSSGGQGYHEQYF
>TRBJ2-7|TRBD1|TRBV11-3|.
TGTGCCAGCAGCCTAGGGACAGGGTCGTACGAGCAGTACTTC
CASSLGTGSYEQYF
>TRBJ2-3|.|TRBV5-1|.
TGCGCCAGCAGCTTGTTAGATACGCAGTATTTT
CASSLLDTQYF
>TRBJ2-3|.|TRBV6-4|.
TGTGCCAGCAGTCAAGACGACGGGGATACGCAGTATTTT
CASSQDDGDTQYF
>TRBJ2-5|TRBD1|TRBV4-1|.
TGCGCCAGCAGCCAAGATCGATTTGGGACAGGGTTTCAAGAGACCCAGTACTTC
CASSQDRFGTGFQETQYF
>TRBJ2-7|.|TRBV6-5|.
TGTGCCAGCAGTTACTCGGATAGCGGATCCTACGAGCAGTACTTC
CASSYSDSGSYEQYF
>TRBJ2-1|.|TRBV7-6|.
TGTGCCAGCAGCTTAGGGGCAGCCCCGCACAATGAGCAGTTCTTC
CASSLGAAPHNEQFF
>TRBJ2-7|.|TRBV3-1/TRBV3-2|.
TGTGCCAGCAGTCGTACTAGCAGGGTGGACGAGCAGTACTTC
CASSRTSRVDEQYF
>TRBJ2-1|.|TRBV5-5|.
TGTGCCAGCAGCTTGGGGGTAGCGACAACCTACAATGAGCAGTTCTTC
CASSLGVATTYNEQFF
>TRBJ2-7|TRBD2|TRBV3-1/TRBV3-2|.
TGTGCCAGCAGCCCAGGGACTAGCGGGGGGCTCTCCTACGAGCAGTACTTC
CASSPGTSGGLSYEQYF
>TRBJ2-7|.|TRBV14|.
TGTGCCAGCAGCCAAGGGTTCGGAGCCTACGAGCAGTACTTC
CASSQGFGAYEQYF
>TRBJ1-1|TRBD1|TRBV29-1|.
TGCAGCGTTGAAGTTGGGACAGGGAACACTGAAGCTTTCTTT
CSVEVGTGNTEAFF
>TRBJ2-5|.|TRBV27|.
TGTGCCAGCAGTTTAACCAGGCGGCAAGAGACCCAGTACTTC
CASSLTRRQETQYF
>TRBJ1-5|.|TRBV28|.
TGTGCCAGCAGTTTTCCGGGCCCGCGGGGCAATCAGCCCCAGCATTTT
CASSFPGPRGNQPQHF
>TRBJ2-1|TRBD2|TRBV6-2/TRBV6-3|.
TGTGCCAGCAGTTACTCGGAAGGACTAGCGGGGGGGCGTAATGAGCAGTTCTTC
CASSYSEGLAGGRNEQFF
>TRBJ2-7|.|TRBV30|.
TGTGCCTGGAGGGTCAATTTGAACGAGCAGTACTTC
CAWRVNLNEQYF
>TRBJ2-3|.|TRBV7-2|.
TGTGCCAGCAGCCCTCGGTTGGGGGGAAGCTGGGATACGCAGTATTTT
CASSPRLGGSWDTQYF
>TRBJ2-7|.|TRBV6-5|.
TGTGCCAGCCTTGAGTTAGACACCCAAAACTACGAGCAGTACTTC
CASLELDTQNYEQYF
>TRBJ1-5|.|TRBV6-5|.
TGTGCCAGCAGTTACTCGAAAGGGCAGCCCCAGCATTTT
CASSYSKGQPQHF
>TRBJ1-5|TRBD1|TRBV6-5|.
TGTGCCAGCAGTTCGACAGGGGGCAATCAGCCCCAGCATTTT
CASSSTGGNQPQHF
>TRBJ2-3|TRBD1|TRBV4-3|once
TGCGCCAGCAGCCCGAGACAGGGTGGGGCAGATACGCAGTATTTT
CASSPRQGGADTQYF
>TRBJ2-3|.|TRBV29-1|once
TGCAGCGAATCCACGATTGTTGGGGATACGCAGTATTTT
CSESTIVGDTQYF
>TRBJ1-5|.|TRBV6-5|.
TGTGCCAGCAGAGCTAGGCTTTCTAGCAATCAGCCCCAGCATTTT
CASRARLSSNQPQHF
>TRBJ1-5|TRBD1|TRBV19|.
TGTGCCAGCAAAAGGGACAGGGGGCTCGGGAGCAATCAGCCCCAGCATTTT
CASKRDRGLGSNQPQHF
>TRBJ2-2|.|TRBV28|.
TGTGCCAGCAGAACTTTTCCGGGACACCTCACCGGGGAGCTGTTTTTT
CASRTFPGHLTGELFF
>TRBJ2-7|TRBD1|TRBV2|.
TGTGCCAGCAGCGGCACAGGGGCCTTGATCAGATACGGCGAGCAGTACTTC
CASSGTGALIRYGEQYF
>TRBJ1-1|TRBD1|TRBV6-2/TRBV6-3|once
TGTGCCAGCAGCTTACAGGGGAATGAAGCTTTCTTT
CASSLQGNEAFF
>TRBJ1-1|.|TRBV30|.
TGTGCCTGGAGTGTCCGCATGGGGGACACTGAAGCTTTCTTT
CAWSVRMGDTEAFF
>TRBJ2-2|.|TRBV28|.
TGTGCCAGCAGTTCCTGGACAGAAAAGCCAATAAACACCGGGGAGCTGTTTTTT
CASSSWTEKPINTGELFF
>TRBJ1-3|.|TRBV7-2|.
TGTGCCAGCAGCCAGGGGAGCTCTGGAAACACCATATATTTT
CASSQGSSGNTIYF
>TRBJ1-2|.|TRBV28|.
TGTGCCAGCAGTTCGGGAGCCATCGGTGGCTACACCTTC
CASSSGAIGGYTF
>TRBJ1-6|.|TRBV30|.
TGTGCCTGGAGTGAGGGGTTATCCTATAATTCACCCCTCCACTTT
CAWSEGLSYNSPLHF
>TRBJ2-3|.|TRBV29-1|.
TGCAGCGTTGCCCCCCGGGGAGTCGGGAGCACAGATACGCAGTATTTT
CSVAPRGVGSTDTQYF
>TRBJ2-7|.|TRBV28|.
TGTGCCAGCAGCTCCGGGACAATCAGTGCCTCCTACGAGCAGTACTTC
CASSSGTISASYEQYF